This T cell receptor (beta chain) was profiled in a study of cytomegalovirus exposure and HLA in healthy donors. Note on this clone: Its antigen is still unknown.

J lost 6 bases, V lost 6 bases, and 9 bases had no gene match. The CDR3 contains 15 residues. The germline gives CDR1 MNHEY, CDR2 SVGAGI. Whole-study results and caveats: According to an earlier analysis, most TCR beta V segments yielded productive rearrangements about 87% or about 30% of the time.

Primers included in the PCR were 60 Vbeta and 13 Jbeta primers. Sequenced by immunoSEQ multiplex PCR; TCRdb stores in-frame clones only, minus some. The table includes some 130,000 clones, 65% to 70% detected once. The chain employs TRBV6-5 and TRBJ1-2, with 11 nucleotides matching TRBD1. Sequenced: PBMCs. The source of this sequence is a human donor in good health. The CDR3 DNA sequence: TGTGCCAGCAGCCCCCCGGACAGGGGGCTGAATGGCTACACCTTC. Its protein is CASSPPDRGLNGYTF.